The 31 T cell receptor beta chains below all came from one sample that was sequenced in a study of shared clonotypes between healthy human individuals. Method: immunoSEQ multiplex PCR; TCRdb's copy keeps in-frame clones and lacks some. The table shows around 1.6 million clones, with roughly 98% occurring only once. What was sequenced was naive CD4+ T cells sorted from blood. Subset: CD45RA+ positively selected. These receptors were taken from a man between 25 and 39 years old in good health.

The chain uses TRBV6-5 and TRBJ1-1; 7 nucleotides line up with TRBD1. The CDR3 extends over 14 amino acids. Germline V lookup: CDR1 MNHEY, CDR2 SVGAGI. The V gene end was trimmed by 2 bases and the J gene end by 3 bases; junction bases not matched to a gene: 3. The CDR3 DNA follows: TGTGCCAGCAGTTACGTAGGGGGCGACACTGAAGCTTTCTTT. It codes for CASSYVGGDTEAFF.

The gene calls are TRBV7-9 and TRBJ2-2; a possible D gene is TRBD1 (5 bases). Per the germline V gene, CDR1 is SEHNR and CDR2 is FQNEAQ (reference sequence). V was cut by 5 bases and J by 7 bases, with 8 bases left in between. The CDR3 consists of 12 residues. CDR3 bases: TGTGCCAGCAGCCAACAGGTCGGGGAGCTGTTTTTT. Translation: CASSQQVGELFF.

The chain employs TRBV29-1 and TRBJ2-7, with D possibly matching TRBD2 (6 bases). This CDR3 is 15 amino acids long. V dropped 6 bases and J dropped 1 base, with 19 bases sitting between them. Germline-derived CDR1 and CDR2 are SQVTM and ANQGSEA. CDR3 DNA sequence: TGCAGCGTGTTGGGTGGTGGGAGGTCATCCTACGAGCAGTACTTC. Amino acid sequence: CSVLGGGRSSYEQYF.

The J gene is TRBJ2-7, the V gene TRBV5-5; a possible D gene is TRBD2 (6 bases). Trimming cost V 4 bases and J 2 bases, with 13 bases left between them. CDR1 and CDR2 from the germline V gene are SGHKS and YYEKEE (reference sequence). This CDR3 is 14 amino acids long. CDR3 DNA sequence: TGTGCCAGCAGCCCGGGAGTAGGACCCTACGAGCAGTACTTC. Its translation is CASSPGVGPYEQYF.

This sequence joins TRBV28 and TRBJ2-7; TRBD2 is a possible D gene (5 bases). The CDR3 consists of 13 residues. Germline V gene data show CDR1 as MDHEN and CDR2 as SYDVKM. V lost 3 bases to trimming and J lost 2 bases, with 8 bases between them. The CDR3 DNA follows: TGTGCCAGCAGTTTTAGGCGGGCCTACGAGCAGTACTTC. Residues: CASSFRRAYEQYF.

This sequence joins TRBV9 and TRBJ1-2; TRBD1 matches 7 bases. The germline gives CDR1 SGDLS, CDR2 YYNGEE. The CDR3 is 16 amino acids. Trimming cost V 0 bases and J 6 bases; bases outside gene matches: 11. This CDR3 reads CASSVDDRAYRDGYTF. The CDR3 nucleotides are TGTGCCAGCAGCGTAGACGACAGGGCTTACCGTGATGGCTACACCTTC.

Only one count was recorded for this clone. The chain uses TRBV4-2 and TRBJ2-3; 14 nucleotides match TRBD2. This CDR3 comprises 16 residues. Trimming cost V 4 bases and J 4 bases; bases outside gene matches: 4. The germline CDR1 and CDR2 sequences are LGHNA and YNFKEQ. This CDR3 is CASSPRLAGGADTQYF. In DNA form, the CDR3 reads TGTGCCAGCAGCCCTCGACTAGCGGGAGGGGCAGATACGCAGTATTTT.

The V call is TRBV18, the J call TRBJ2-7; no firm D call. Germline V gene lookup returns CDR1 KGHSH and CDR2 LQKENI. The V end lost 2 bases, the J end lost 0 bases, and 8 bases lay between the germline ends. This CDR3 comprises 14 residues. For the CDR3, the DNA is TGTGCCAGCTCACCAAACCAGCGCTCCTACGAGCAGTACTTC. The encoded protein is CASSPNQRSYEQYF.

With regard to this clone: The sample has other DNA sequences that encode this CDR3 too. CDR3 region: CASSLGDRAGETQYF. CDR3 bases: TGCGCCAGCAGCTTGGGAGACAGGGCCGGAGAGACCCAGTACTTC. The genes are TRBV5-1 and TRBJ2-5; 7 positions agree with TRBD1. The CDR3 is made up of 15 amino acids. Per germline, CDR1 SGHRS and CDR2 YFSETQ. V trimming: 0 bases; J trimming: 4 bases; junction bases outside the gene matches: 6.

The CDR3 reads CASSLGQTESPTGKLFF. CDR3 DNA sequence: TGCGCCAGCAGCTTAGGACAGACCGAATCCCCGACTGGGAAACTGTTTTTT. The genes are TRBV5-1 and TRBJ1-4; the D gene is possibly TRBD1 (6 bases). V lost 2 bases and J lost 11, with 25 bases in between. Germline CDR1 reads SGHRS; CDR2 reads YFSETQ. The CDR3 consists of 17 residues.

V is TRBV6-5 and J is TRBJ2-1, with D unresolved. Germline V gene lookup returns CDR1 MNHEY and CDR2 SVGAGI. Trimming shortened V by 4 bases and J by 10 bases, and 14 bases separated the two germline ends. The CDR3 length is 13 residues. CDR3 residues: CASSSGSRSEQFF. The CDR3 DNA reads TGTGCCAGCAGTTCCGGCTCGCGGAGCGAGCAGTTCTTC.

This rearrangement joins TRBV6-9 to TRBJ2-5, with D possibly TRBD2 on 6 matching bases. CDR3 length: 14 residues. V shed 6 bases and J shed 4 bases, with 15 bases lying between them. CDR1 and CDR2 (germline): MNHGY, SVAAGI. The CDR3: CASRPRGAGETQYF. The CDR3 nucleotides read TGTGCCAGCAGGCCCCGAGGAGCGGGAGAGACCCAGTACTTC.

This clone showed up just once. This chain uses TRBV11-2 with TRBJ1-2; no firm D call. Germline V lookup: CDR1 SGHAT, CDR2 FQNNGV. This CDR3 region has 16 residues. V dropped 2 bases and J dropped 6 bases, with 19 bases sitting between them. The DNA of the CDR3 is TGTGCCAGCAGCTTATCCAGTGCGGTATATATCGATGGCTACACCTTC. Amino acids: CASSLSSAVYIDGYTF. The whole variable domain, remainder taken from reference TRBV11-2 and TRBJ1-2, is EAGVAQSPRYKIIEKRQSVAFWCNPISGHATLYWYQQILGQGPKLLIQFQNNGVVDDSQLPKDRFSAERLKGVDSTLKIQPAKLEDSAVYLCASSLSSAVYIDGYTFGSGTRLTVV.

This clone occurred once. V is TRBV28 and J is TRBJ2-4; D is unresolved. The CDR3 is 16 residues long. Trimming left V 5 bases short and J 3 bases short, with 17 bases between. The germline V gene encodes CDR1 MDHEN and CDR2 SYDVKM. CDR3 region: CASSLWVFVDKNIQYF. In nucleotides, the CDR3 is TGTGCCAGCAGTCTTTGGGTTTTCGTGGACAAAAACATTCAGTACTTC.

The chain is built from TRBV5-4 and TRBJ1-1, with D tentatively TRBD1 (5 bases). V was trimmed by 4 bases and J by 5 bases, leaving 21 bases between them. The germline V gene encodes CDR1 SGHNT and CDR2 YYREEE (reference sequence). The CDR3 is 16 amino acids. For the CDR3, the DNA is TGTGCCAGCAGCCGCGGGATGGGGCGGGGGTGGACTGAAGCTTTCTTT. This encodes CASSRGMGRGWTEAFF.

V usage is TRBV27 and J usage is TRBJ2-2, with no clear D. CDR3 length equals 15 residues. Germline V lookup: CDR1 MNHEY, CDR2 SMNVEV (reference sequence). Trimming cost V 8 bases and J 5 bases, with 18 bases left between them. As DNA, the CDR3 is TGTGCCAGCGGGCCCACCCGGGCAGTTACCGGGGAGCTGTTTTTT. Encoded protein: CASGPTRAVTGELFF.

The J gene is TRBJ2-7, the V gene TRBV28; D remains ambiguous. Germline V gene lookup returns CDR1 MDHEN and CDR2 SYDVKM. Trimming removed 7 bases at V and 2 bases at J, with 9 bases between. The CDR3 runs 12 residues. The CDR3 DNA is TGTGCCAGCAACTCGTTCCCCTACGAGCAGTACTTC. Protein: CASNSFPYEQYF.

V and J are TRBV6-5 and TRBJ1-2; maybe TRBD1 (6 bases). Germline V CDR1 and CDR2: MNHEY, SVGAGI. This CDR3 has 13 residues. The V end lost 6 bases, the J end lost 8 bases, and 16 bases lay between the germline ends. The CDR3 region has the DNA TGTGCCAGCAGCCTCAACAGGGCTGGAGGCTACACCTTC. Encoded protein: CASSLNRAGGYTF.

The rearrangement joins TRBV25-1 to TRBJ1-2, with D uncertain. CDR1 is MGHDK and CDR2 is SYGVNS in the germline V gene. This CDR3 contains 11 residues. Trimming pared 10 bases from V and 5 bases from J, leaving 11 bases between. CDR3 protein: CATAGYYGYTF. The CDR3, as DNA: TGTGCCACAGCAGGTTATTATGGCTACACCTTC.

This chain links TRBV10-3 with TRBJ2-7; 9 nucleotides match TRBD2. Germline CDR1 reads ENHRY; CDR2 reads SYGVKD. The CDR3 sequence is 14 residues long. V lost 7 bases and J lost 2; bases outside the gene matches: 6. CDR3 region: CAITLTSGAYEQYF. In DNA form, the CDR3 reads TGTGCCATCACCCTGACTAGCGGTGCCTACGAGCAGTACTTC.

This chain links TRBV10-2 with TRBJ2-3; a possible D gene is TRBD1 (6 bases). CDR1 and CDR2 (germline): WSHSY, SAAADI. This CDR3 spans 15 amino acids. V gave up 5 bases and J gave up 2 bases, with 14 bases separating them. The CDR3 loop reads CASSSTGGTTDTQYF. Here the CDR3 DNA reads TGCGCCAGCAGTTCGACAGGAGGCACCACAGATACGCAGTATTTT.

The V call is TRBV18, the J call TRBJ2-1; D may be TRBD1 (5 bases). Germline-derived CDR1 and CDR2 are KGHSH and LQKENI. This CDR3 is built from 14 residues. V shed 3 bases and J shed 4 bases, with 10 bases lying between them. This CDR3 reads CASSPDSPYNEQFF. In DNA, the CDR3 is TGTGCCAGCTCACCCGACAGCCCATACAATGAGCAGTTCTTC. The variable domain in full, with the rest retrieved from reference TRBV18 and TRBJ2-1, is NAGVMQNPRHLVRRRGQEARLRCSPMKGHSHVYWYRQLPEEGLKFMVYLQKENIIDESGMPKERFSAEFPKEGPSILRIQQVVRGDSAAYFCASSPDSPYNEQFFGPGTRLTVL.

The V and J genes are TRBV6-1 and TRBJ2-5, with D uncertain. This CDR3 has 12 residues. V was clipped by 6 bases and J by 6 bases, with 11 bases between them. CDR1 and CDR2 from the germline V gene are MNHNS and SASEGT. The CDR3 nucleotides are TGTGCCAGCAGGGAGACGTTCAAGACCCAGTACTTC. Residues: CASRETFKTQYF.

The CDR3 bases are TGTGCCAGCAGCGTGGCGGCGGGGGGACAGATCTTTGAGCAGTTCTTC. Amino acids: CASSVAAGGQIFEQFF. The chain employs TRBV9 and TRBJ2-1; the D gene is possibly TRBD2 (8 bases). Germline assignment: CDR1 SGDLS and CDR2 YYNGEE. The germline V and J ends were trimmed by 2 bases and 9 bases, with 21 bases remaining between them. CDR3 length: 16 amino acids.

CDR3 in amino acids: CASKYLGPVEQFF. The CDR3 DNA reads TGTGCCAGCAAGTACTTAGGGCCGGTTGAGCAGTTCTTC. The chain uses TRBV2 and TRBJ2-1; no definite D call. Trimming shortened V by 7 bases and J by 9 bases, and 16 bases separated the two germline ends. The CDR3 loop spans 13 amino acids. In germline, CDR1 is SNHLY, CDR2 FYNNEI.

With regard to this clone: At one of its ends the junction is not consistent with the germline gene, which may arise from a read error. The chain's CDR3 is CASSSPPGVSGSNLKNF. The CDR3, as DNA: TGTGCCAGCAGCTCCCCTCCGGGGGTCAGCGGGTCTAACCTTAAGAACTTC. The chain couples TRBV5-4 to TRBJ2-7; the D gene is possibly TRBD2 (6 bases). Germline V gene lookup returns CDR1 SGHNT and CDR2 YYREEE (reference sequence). CDR3 length: 17 residues.

The chain couples TRBV1 to TRBJ1-1; the table gives TRBD1 as D, unverified against the DNA. TRBV1 corresponds to a pseudogene. The CDR3 runs 13 residues. The CDR3 reads CTSSQDRRTEAFF. In DNA form, the CDR3 reads TGCACCAGCAGTCAGGACAGGAGGACTGAAGCTTTCTTT.

CDR3 nucleotide sequence: TGTGCCAGCAGCTTAAGACCGGGACATAGCTACGAGCAGTACTTC. Translation gives CASSLRPGHSYEQYF. This rearrangement joins TRBV7-8 to TRBJ2-7, with a tentative D call TRBD1 (6 bases). The CDR3 has 15 residues. Germline V gene data show CDR1 as SGHVS and CDR2 as FQNEAQ. V lost 2 bases, J lost 3 bases, and 14 bases lay in between.

This chain connects TRBV18 to TRBJ1-4; TRBD1 is a possible D gene (5 bases). The CDR3 is 16 residues long. Germline CDR1 reads KGHSH; CDR2 reads LQKENI. V lost 4 bases and J lost 7, with 19 bases in between. The chain's CDR3 is CASSHGGPGIGEKLFF. CDR3 in DNA: TGTGCCAGCTCACATGGTGGCCCAGGGATAGGTGAAAAACTGTTTTTT.

V is TRBV7-2 and J is TRBJ1-1, with D possibly TRBD1 on 5 matching bases. Germline V CDR1 and CDR2: SGHTA, FQGNSA. V was cut by 4 bases and J by 3 bases, with 9 bases left in between. The CDR3 runs 13 residues. The CDR3 sequence: CASSSQGDTEAFF. The CDR3 DNA is TGTGCCAGCAGCTCCCAGGGTGACACTGAAGCTTTCTTT.

This chain joins TRBV7-7 and TRBJ2-7; 9 bases fit TRBD2. CDR1 is SSHAT and CDR2 is FNYEAQ in the germline V gene (reference sequence). The length of the CDR3 is 17 residues. V shed 1 base, J shed 2 bases, and the junction held 9 bases outside the gene matches. The CDR3 DNA reads TGTGCCAGCAGCTTAGGTCCGGGACTAGCCCTAACCTACGAGCAGTACTTC. Translation: CASSLGPGLALTYEQYF.